This section outlines one T cell receptor beta chain sequence together with its context. The antigen remains undetermined. Pregnant or lactating patients and those with other autoimmune diseases or uncontrolled infections were excluded. The TCR beta CDR3 regions underwent amplification from RNA transcripts. HTBI primers were employed in first-round RT-PCR, then a second-round multiplex PCR followed. TCRdb reanalysed the multiplex PCR reads using MiXCR and keeps one entry per CDR3 protein. The table records about 500,000 distinct CDR3 sequences, under 45% of them present only once. The data belong to a study of Graves' ophthalmopathy and Graves' hyperthyroidism. Findings of the study overall: Blood repertoires reportedly contained most expanded thyroid clonotypes above 0.001 frequency.

This CDR3 comprises 14 residues. In germline, CDR1 is MNHEY, CDR2 SMNVEV (reference sequence). Between the trimmed V and J ends, which lost 7 bases and 3 bases, there was a span of 15 bases. The receptor was isolated from an adult man with Graves' hyperthyroidism. The chain employs TRBV27 and TRBJ2-5; D might be TRBD1 (6 bases). Sequenced input: peripheral blood or thyroid tissue (not recorded which). CDR3 amino acids: CASNPTGREETQYF. CDR3 nucleotides: TGTGCCAGCAACCCGACAGGACGGGAAGAGACCCAGTACTTC.